This T cell receptor beta chain was retrieved from a study of T and B cells in COVID-19 patients. Across the study: Most recovered patients had mild to moderate COVID-19 treated as outpatients. Study-wide results and caveats: The recovered cohort had about 2,300 exclusive TCR clusters, including over 30 low generation probability clusters.

Multiplex PCR with BIOMED2 TRB-A/B primer pools amplified TRB rearrangements. TCRdb re-derived calls from the multiplex PCR reads in MiXCR, one entry per CDR3 protein. The sample includes tens of thousands of distinct CDR3 sequences, 32% of them seen just once. V trimming: 6 bases; J trimming: 6 bases; junction bases outside the gene matches: 3. Germline assignment: CDR1 LNHDA and CDR2 SQIVND (reference sequence). CDR3 size: 13 residues. Blood genomic DNA input for TRB amplification was about 240-550 ng. To note about this clonotype: Its antigen is as yet unknown.

The sequenced material came from blood. The chain combines TRBV19 with TRBJ2-1, with 9 positions matching TRBD1. The sequence was collected from a human donor who had recovered from COVID-19. The CDR3 DNA follows: TGTGCCAGTAGGGGACAGGGAAGCAATGAGCAGTTCTTC. Residues: CASRGQGSNEQFF.